This T cell receptor beta chain was profiled in a study of T cell repertoires in cytomegalovirus infection. Study-level points and caveats: Based on cumulative public TCR beta family frequency, carriers of CMV plus the relevant HLA were identified. The response measured ex vivo was dominated by TCR beta clonotypes (HLA-C-restricted and CMV-specific).

This CDR3 has 13 amino acids. Unmatched junction bases numbered 6, after V lost 8 bases and J lost 2 bases. From the reads, TCRdb called clonotypes with MiXCR, one entry per CDR3 protein. Of about 200,000 distinct CDR3 sequences in the sample, roughly 9.8% were seen once. This clonotype was picked up many times. The antigen is unknown. The sample taken for sequencing was PBMCs. This receptor was obtained from a human donor in good health (CMV status not recorded). Some clones in this sample may be carry-over from other donors' samples. The rearrangement links TRBV12-3 or TRBV12-4 to TRBJ2-7; 7 bases align to TRBD1. The chain's CDR3 is CASGPGQTYEQYF. The CDR3 DNA follows: TGTGCCAGCGGTCCGGGACAGACCTACGAGCAGTACTTC.